This T cell receptor (beta chain) was documented in a study of shared clonotypes between healthy human individuals. Regarding the study as a whole: When compared with the clonotypes that were shared by all four sorted-subset donors, the non-shared clonotypes turned out to have lower generation probabilities.

This was a deep-level run. Data came from immunoSEQ multiplex PCR; TCRdb stores just in-frame clones and leaves some out. This table holds roughly 2.1 million clones, approximately 94% found once. Terminally differentiated effector memory CD45RA+ cells were left out of the naive CD8 fraction, which was CD45RO-negative and positively selected for CCR7. All the donors were Caucasian adults who lived in Nashville, Tennessee. In the case of this clone: The antigen is unknown.

The V and J ends lost 9 bases and 0 bases respectively, with 12 bases between them. CDR1 and CDR2 from the germline V gene are SNHLY and FYNNEI. The CDR3 consists of 15 residues. The rearrangement links TRBV2 to TRBJ2-6; no reliable D call. The TCR comes from a young man in good health. Some clones in this sample may be carry-over from other donors' samples. Source material: naive CD8+ T cells from PBMCs. The CDR3 protein is CASDAKNSGANVLTF. The CDR3, as DNA: TGTGCCAGTGACGCCAAAAACTCTGGGGCCAACGTCCTGACTTTC.